This TCR beta chain was obtained from a study of blood T cell repertoires in COVID-19. Per the study methods: The authors estimated nucleated cell counts from reference gene primer amplification. Produced via immunoSEQ multiplex PCR; TCRdb's table is partial and in-frame only. V and J calls and clone size are copied from that table; D and trimming were computed from the DNA. The table lists fewer than 250,000 clones, roughly 80% of them singletons, with more than 6% in the top ten. V lost 4 bases and J 1 base, leaving 16 bases between the germline ends. This CDR3 is built from 16 residues. Germline V gene lookup returns CDR1 SGHVS and CDR2 FNYEAQ.

The receptor's source is a woman aged 55-75 years with active or convalescent COVID-19. The V and J genes are TRBV7-6 and TRBJ1-1; a possible D gene is TRBD1 (6 bases). Specimen: peripheral blood. CDR3 DNA: TGTGCCAGCAGCTCAACTCCAGGGGCCCGGAACACTGAAGCTTTCTTT. Translated: CASSSTPGARNTEAFF. Together with reference TRBV7-6 and TRBJ1-1, the CDR3 gives the full variable domain: GAGVSQSPRYKVTKRGQDVALRCDPISGHVSLYWYRQALGQGPEFLTYFNYEAQQDKSGLPNDRFSAERPEGSISTLTIQRTEQRDSAMYRCASSSTPGARNTEAFFGQGTRLTVV.